This entry is about one T cell receptor (beta chain). Antigen unknown. Generated by immunoSEQ multiplex PCR, the TCRdb table keeps only in-frame clones and is missing some. Among 2,000 or so clones listed, around 53% were seen once. This sample is drawn from a study of STAT3 mutations in large granular lymphocyte leukemia. Notes on the study in general: Every T-cell large granular lymphocyte leukemia patient had at least one immunodominant TCR beta clonotype.

Germline V lookup: CDR1 SGHRS, CDR2 YFSETQ. The CDR3 runs to 16 residues. The V end lost 0 bases, the J end lost 0 bases, and 10 bases lay between the germline ends. V and J are TRBV5-1 and TRBJ2-1, with D uncertain. The sequencing sample was made of peripheral blood mononuclear cells. The sequence was collected from a man in his sixties with T-cell large granular lymphocyte leukemia. Some clones in this sample may be carry-over from other donors' samples. CDR3: CASSLGPQSSYNEQFF. CDR3 sequence (DNA): TGCGCCAGCAGCTTGGGACCACAGAGCTCCTACAATGAGCAGTTCTTC.